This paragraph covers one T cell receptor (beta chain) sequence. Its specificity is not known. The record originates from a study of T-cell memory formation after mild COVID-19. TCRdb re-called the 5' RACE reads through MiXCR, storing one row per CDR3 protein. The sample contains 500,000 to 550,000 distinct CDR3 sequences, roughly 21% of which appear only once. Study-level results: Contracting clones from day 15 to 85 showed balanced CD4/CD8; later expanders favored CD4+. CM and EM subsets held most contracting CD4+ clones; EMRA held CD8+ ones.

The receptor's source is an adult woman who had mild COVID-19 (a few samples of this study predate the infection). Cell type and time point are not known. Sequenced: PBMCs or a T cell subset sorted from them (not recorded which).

CDR3 sequence (DNA): TGTGCCAGCAAGGAACAGGCCCGAATCACCCACGTTGGAAACACCATATATTTT. Translation: CASKEQARITHVGNTIYF. The J gene is TRBJ1-3, the V gene TRBV6-5; perhaps TRBD1 as D (5 bases). Germline CDR1 is MNHEY and CDR2 is SVGAGI. The CDR3 has 18 residues. V was cut by 7 bases and J by 3 bases, with 25 bases left in between.